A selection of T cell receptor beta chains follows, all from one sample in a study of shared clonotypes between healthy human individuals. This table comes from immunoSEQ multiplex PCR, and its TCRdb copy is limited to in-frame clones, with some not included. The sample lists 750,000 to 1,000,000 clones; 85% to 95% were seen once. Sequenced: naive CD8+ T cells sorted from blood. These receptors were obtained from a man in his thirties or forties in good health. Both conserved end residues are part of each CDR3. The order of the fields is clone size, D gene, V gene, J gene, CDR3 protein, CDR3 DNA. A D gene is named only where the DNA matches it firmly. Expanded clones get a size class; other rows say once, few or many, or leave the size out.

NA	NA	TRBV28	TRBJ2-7	CASSFLQATSYEQYF	TGTGCCAGCAGTTTTCTACAGGCCACTTCCTACGAGCAGTACTTC
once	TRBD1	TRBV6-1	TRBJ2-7	CASSKGITGDEQYF	TGTGCCAGCAGTAAAGGTATTACAGGGGACGAGCAGTACTTC
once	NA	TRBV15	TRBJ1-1	CATGAPGHTEAFF	TGTGCCACCGGGGCCCCAGGACACACTGAAGCTTTCTTT
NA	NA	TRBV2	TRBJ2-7	CASNEVSYEQYF	TGTGCCAGCAACGAGGTTTCCTACGAGCAGTACTTC
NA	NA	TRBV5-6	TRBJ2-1	CASSPGTNYNEQFF	TGTGCCAGCAGCCCCGGGACAAATTACAATGAGCAGTTCTTC
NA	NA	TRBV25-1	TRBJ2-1	CASSEYQAGSRYNEQFF	TGTGCCAGCAGTGAATACCAGGCCGGGAGCCGATACAATGAGCAGTTCTTC
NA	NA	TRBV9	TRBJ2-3	CASSVAGTQYF	TGTGCCAGCAGCGTAGCTGGTACGCAGTATTTT
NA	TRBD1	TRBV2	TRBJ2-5	CASSRGQGRETQYF	TGTGCCAGCAGCCGCGGACAGGGCCGAGAGACCCAGTACTTC
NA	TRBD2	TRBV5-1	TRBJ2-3	CASSLAREADTQYF	TGCGCCAGCAGCTTGGCGCGGGAGGCAGATACGCAGTATTTT
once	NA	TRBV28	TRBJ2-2	CASSSSSGELFF	NA
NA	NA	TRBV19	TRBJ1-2	CASSSYYGYTF	TGTGCCAGTAGTTCCTACTATGGCTACACCTTC
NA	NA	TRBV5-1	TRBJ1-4	CASSLRGGNEKLFF	TGCGCCAGCAGCCTAAGGGGAGGGAATGAAAAACTGTTTTTT
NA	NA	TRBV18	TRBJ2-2	CASSPPGMDTGELFF	TGTGCCAGCTCACCGCCGGGGATGGACACCGGGGAGCTGTTTTTT
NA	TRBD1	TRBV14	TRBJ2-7	CASSHRDSSYEQYF	TGTGCCAGCAGCCACCGGGACAGTTCCTACGAGCAGTACTTC
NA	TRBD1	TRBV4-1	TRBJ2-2	CASSQPDRGLGSGELFF	TGCGCCAGCAGCCAACCCGACAGGGGATTAGGGTCCGGGGAGCTGTTTTTT
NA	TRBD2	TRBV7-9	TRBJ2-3	CASSLAIGREWHHTQYF	TGTGCCAGCAGCTTAGCTATCGGGCGGGAGTGGCACCATACGCAGTATTTT
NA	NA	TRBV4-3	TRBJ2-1	CASSQDARTSYNEQFF	TGCGCCAGCAGCCAAGATGCCAGGACGTCCTACAATGAGCAGTTCTTC
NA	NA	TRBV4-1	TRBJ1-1	CASSQETSPPFLGAFF	TGCGCCAGCAGCCAAGAGACCAGCCCCCCGTTCCTTGGAGCTTTCTTT
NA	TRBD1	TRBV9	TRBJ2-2	CASSVDGTGGDGELFF	TGTGCCAGCAGCGTAGATGGGACAGGGGGCGACGGGGAGCTGTTTTTT
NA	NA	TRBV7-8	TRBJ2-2	CASRGTENTGELFF	TGTGCCAGTCGCGGGACGGAGAACACCGGGGAGCTGTTTTTT
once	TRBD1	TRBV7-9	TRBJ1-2	CASSGAWTGNYGYTF	TGTGCCAGCAGCGGGGCCTGGACAGGAAACTATGGCTACACCTTC
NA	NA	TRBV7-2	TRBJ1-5	CASSLVHQGSGQPQHF	TGTGCCAGCAGCTTAGTTCACCAGGGTTCAGGTCAGCCCCAGCATTTT
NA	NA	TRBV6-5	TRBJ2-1	CASSQTDNEQFF	TGTGCCAGCAGCCAGACAGACAATGAGCAGTTCTTC
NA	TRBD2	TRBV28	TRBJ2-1	CASSFLAGEPNEQFF	TGTGCCAGCAGTTTTTTAGCGGGAGAGCCCAATGAGCAGTTCTTC
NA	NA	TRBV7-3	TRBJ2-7	CASSLTDSNFYEQYF	TGTGCCAGCAGCTTAACGGACTCAAATTTCTACGAGCAGTACTTC
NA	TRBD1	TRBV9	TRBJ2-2	CASSVGDRDTGELFF	TGTGCCAGCAGCGTAGGAGACAGGGACACCGGGGAGCTGTTTTTT
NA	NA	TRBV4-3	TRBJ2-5	CASSQTLDSQETQYF	TGCGCCAGCAGCCAAACCCTGGACAGTCAAGAGACCCAGTACTTC
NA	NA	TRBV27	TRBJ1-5	CASSAQGGGNQPQHF	TGTGCCAGCAGTGCACAAGGGGGGGGCAATCAGCCCCAGCATTTT
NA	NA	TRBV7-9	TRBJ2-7	CASIPLTEGHEQYF	TGTGCCAGCATCCCTCTTACAGAGGGCCACGAGCAGTACTTC
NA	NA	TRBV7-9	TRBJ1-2	CASSLGGYGYTF	TGTGCCAGCAGCTTAGGAGGCTATGGCTACACCTTC
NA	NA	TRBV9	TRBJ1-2	CASSVGDVASF	TGTGCCAGCAGCGTAGGGGATGTCGCCTCATTC
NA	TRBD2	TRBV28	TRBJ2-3	CASSGRLAGGPTDTQYF	TGTGCCAGCAGTGGCAGACTAGCGGGAGGGCCCACAGATACGCAGTATTTT
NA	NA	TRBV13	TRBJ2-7	CASSGRKVPNEQYF	TGTGCCAGCAGCGGGAGGAAGGTCCCAAACGAGCAGTACTTC
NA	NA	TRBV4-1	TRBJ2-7	CASSQGAGSAYEQYF	TGCGCCAGCAGCCAAGGGGCAGGGTCGGCCTACGAGCAGTACTTC
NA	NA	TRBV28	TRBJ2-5	CASSFPGYSGSSGETQYF	TGTGCCAGCAGTTTTCCTGGCTATTCCGGGTCGAGCGGAGAGACCCAGTACTTC
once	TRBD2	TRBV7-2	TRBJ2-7	CASSVPSGPFYEQYF	TGTGCCAGCAGCGTCCCTAGCGGACCCTTTTACGAGCAGTACTTC
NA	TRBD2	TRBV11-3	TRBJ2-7	CASSSIATTSGSLEQYF	TGTGCCAGCAGCTCGATTGCCACGACTAGCGGGAGCCTGGAGCAGTACTTC
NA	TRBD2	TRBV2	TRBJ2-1	CASSAPGLALNEQFF	TGTGCCAGCAGTGCCCCGGGACTAGCCCTCAATGAGCAGTTCTTC
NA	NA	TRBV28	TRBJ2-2	CASSPLQTGELFF	TGTGCCAGCAGTCCTCTCCAGACCGGGGAGCTGTTTTTT
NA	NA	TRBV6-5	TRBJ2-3	CASTEGGDTQYF	TGTGCCAGCACCGAGGGGGGAGATACGCAGTATTTT
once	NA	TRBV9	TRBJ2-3	CASSLVGSSTDTQYF	TGTGCCAGCAGCCTAGTGGGCAGTAGCACAGATACGCAGTATTTT
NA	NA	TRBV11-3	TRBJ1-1	CASSLGEGAAEAFF	TGTGCCAGCAGCTTAGGAGAGGGCGCAGCGGAAGCTTTCTTT
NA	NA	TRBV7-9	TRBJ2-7	CASRPLTPRVDEQYF	TGTGCCAGCAGGCCACTAACCCCCAGGGTGGACGAGCAGTACTTC
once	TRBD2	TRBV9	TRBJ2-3	CASSVIIAGDSSTDTQYF	TGTGCCAGCAGCGTAATTATAGCGGGCGACTCTAGCACAGATACGCAGTATTTT
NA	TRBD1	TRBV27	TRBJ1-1	CASRLEQGTEAFF	TGTGCCAGCAGATTAGAACAGGGGACTGAAGCTTTCTTT
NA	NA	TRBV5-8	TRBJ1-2	CASTSRANYGYTF	TGTGCCAGCACCTCACGTGCTAACTATGGCTACACCTTC
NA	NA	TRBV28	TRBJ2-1	CASSPGAVDEQFF	TGTGCCAGCAGTCCGGGAGCTGTCGATGAGCAGTTCTTC
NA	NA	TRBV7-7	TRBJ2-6	CASSSVTQSRANVLTF	TGTGCCAGCAGCAGCGTGACACAAAGTCGGGCCAACGTCCTGACTTTC
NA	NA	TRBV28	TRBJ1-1	CASSLWDGNGGNTEAFF	TGTGCCAGCAGTTTATGGGACGGCAACGGGGGGAACACTGAAGCTTTCTTT
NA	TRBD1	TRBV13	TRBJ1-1	CASSFGGTGKMNTEAFF	TGTGCCAGCAGCTTTGGGGGGACAGGAAAAATGAACACTGAAGCTTTCTTT
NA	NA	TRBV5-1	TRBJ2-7	CASSPYGAHSYEQYF	TGCGCCAGCAGCCCCTACGGGGCCCACTCCTACGAGCAGTACTTC
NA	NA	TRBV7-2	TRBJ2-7	CASSSNSYEQYF	TGTGCCAGCAGCTCAAACTCCTACGAGCAGTACTTC
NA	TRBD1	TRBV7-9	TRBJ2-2	CASSSSGTDTGELFF	TGTGCCAGCAGCTCGTCCGGGACAGACACCGGGGAGCTGTTTTTT